Shown below are 28 T cell receptor beta chains from a single sample sequenced in a study of CD8 T cells in ankylosing spondylitis. Via MiXCR, TCRdb re-called the 5' RACE reads, giving one row per CDR3 protein. The table lists approximately 240,000 distinct CDR3 sequences, 20% to 30% of them singletons. Specimen: blood, either unsorted or a sorted T cell fraction (not recorded which). These receptors were collected from a male donor with ankylosing spondylitis or in good health (not recorded which).

This clonotype has only a few counts. The rearrangement joins TRBV20-1 to TRBJ2-5; D perhaps matches TRBD1 (5 bases). Germline CDR1 and CDR2: DFQATT and SNEGSKA (reference sequence). CDR3 length: 15 amino acids. Trimming cost V 0 bases and J 2 bases, with 13 bases left between them. CDR3 in DNA: TGCAGTGCTAGAGATGGGGCAACAGGTCAAGAGACCCAGTACTTC. Protein sequence: CSARDGATGQETQYF.

The chain is built from TRBV25-1 and TRBJ1-2; D is unclear. CDR1 and CDR2 from the germline V gene are MGHDK and SYGVNS. This CDR3 comprises 13 residues. V lost 3 bases and J lost 7, with 12 bases in between. Here the CDR3 DNA reads TGTGCCAGCAGTGACCCCCAGTTGCGTGGCTACACCTTC. Residues: CASSDPQLRGYTF.

Ten or more counts support this clonotype. The V call is TRBV20-1, the J call TRBJ1-1; 8 nucleotides match TRBD1. From germline, CDR1 is DFQATT and CDR2 SNEGSKA (reference sequence). The junction had 6 bases not matched to a gene; V was cut back by 5 bases and J by 7 bases. The CDR3 contains 12 residues. The CDR3 DNA follows: TGCAGTGCTTACAGGGGGAAGGTTGAAGCTTTCTTT. Protein product: CSAYRGKVEAFF.

This clonotype was detected only a few times. This chain links TRBV5-5 with TRBJ2-7, with TRBD2 matching over 7 bases. Germline values: CDR1 SGHKS, CDR2 YYEKEE (reference sequence). This CDR3 is 14 amino acids long. V was pared by 3 bases and J by 6 bases, with 9 bases of the junction left unmatched. In DNA, the CDR3 is TGTGCCAGCAGCTGGGGGAGGGGTCAAGGCGAGCAGTACTTC. This codes for CASSWGRGQGEQYF.

This clonotype has at least ten counts. This chain joins TRBV6-1 and TRBJ2-1, with 9 positions matching TRBD2. V lost 4 bases to trimming and J lost 9 bases; unmatched junction nucleotides: 7. The CDR3 sequence is 14 residues long. Germline CDR1 MNHNS, CDR2 SASEGT. CDR3 in amino acids: CASSVGLASTEQFF. In DNA form, the CDR3 reads TGTGCCAGCAGTGTGGGACTAGCCTCCACTGAGCAGTTCTTC.

Ten or more counts support this clonotype. The chain joins TRBV3-1 to TRBJ2-7; 8 bases align to TRBD1. The CDR3 totals 16 residues. CDR1 and CDR2 (germline): LGHDT, YNNKEL (reference sequence). Unmatched junction bases numbered 9, after V lost 3 bases and J lost 2 bases. The CDR3 sequence is CASSHNAQDRAYEQYF. DNA of the CDR3: TGTGCCAGCAGCCACAACGCTCAGGACAGGGCCTACGAGCAGTACTTC.

This clonotype was counted ten times or more. The V call is TRBV20-1, the J call TRBJ2-1; TRBD1 aligns across 7 bases. The junction had 8 bases not matched to a gene; V was cut back by 3 bases and J by 3 bases. Germline CDR1 and CDR2: DFQATT and SNEGSKA (reference sequence). CDR3 length: 15 amino acids. As DNA, the CDR3 is TGCAGTGCTAGGGACCCCGGACAGGTCTACAATGAGCAGTTCTTC. Encoded protein: CSARDPGQVYNEQFF.

This clonotype has ten or more counts. The rearrangement uses TRBV12-1 and TRBJ2-7; the DNA was not compared with TRBD1, the D call given in the table. TRBV12-1 is listed as a pseudogene. The CDR3 is 14 amino acids. The CDR3 nucleotides are TGTGCCAGCAGCTCCCAACAGGGGTACTACGAGCAGTACTTC. This codes for CASSSQQGYYEQYF.

The chain uses TRBV10-3 and TRBJ1-1; 9 bases line up with TRBD1. The germline V gene encodes CDR1 ENHRY and CDR2 SYGVKD. The CDR3 length is 15 residues. The J segment lost 1 base and the V segment lost 4 bases, leaving 4 bases of the junction unmatched. The CDR3 DNA is TGTGCCATCAGTGGTAGGGACAGGGAGAACACTGAAGCTTTCTTT. Translation gives CAISGRDRENTEAFF.

This clonotype has at least ten counts. V and J are TRBV12-3 or TRBV12-4 and TRBJ2-1; D call uncertain. CDR3 length equals 13 residues. V gave up 6 bases and J gave up 0 bases, with 6 bases separating them. The CDR3 DNA reads as TGTGCCAGCAGACAGAGCTCCTACAATGAGCAGTTCTTC. Translated, it gives CASRQSSYNEQFF.

V gene TRBV18 combines with J gene TRBJ2-1; 7 nucleotides line up with TRBD2. V lost 4 bases and J lost 5; bases outside the gene matches: 8. The germline CDR1 and CDR2 sequences are KGHSH and LQKENI. The length of the CDR3 is 15 residues. The CDR3 nucleotides read TGTGCCAGCTCACAACTAGCGACGGGAAACAATGAGCAGTTCTTC. Encoded protein: CASSQLATGNNEQFF.

This clonotype came up a few times. V is TRBV12-3 or TRBV12-4 and J is TRBJ2-3, with TRBD2 as a possible D gene (6 bases). Trimming removed 5 bases from V and 5 bases from J, with 14 bases in between. This CDR3 has 14 amino acids. The CDR3 coding sequence is TGTGCCAGCAGTCCCCGGACTATCGGAGATACGCAGTATTTT. Its translation: CASSPRTIGDTQYF.

This clonotype was picked up a small number of times. This chain connects TRBV20-1 to TRBJ2-1, with D perhaps matching TRBD2 (6 bases). Germline lookup yields CDR1 DFQATT and CDR2 SNEGSKA (reference sequence). Trimming removed 5 bases at V and 0 bases at J, with 11 bases between. The CDR3 extends over 14 amino acids. The CDR3 region has the DNA TGCAGTGCTGCCGGGAGATACTCCTACAATGAGCAGTTCTTC. Translation: CSAAGRYSYNEQFF.

This clonotype was seen many times. The rearrangement links TRBV2 to TRBJ2-5; 7 bases agree with TRBD1. The CDR3 has 13 residues. Trimming cost V 10 bases and J 0 bases; bases outside gene matches: 5. Germline assignment: CDR1 SNHLY and CDR2 FYNNEI. The CDR3, as DNA: TGTGCCACTCAAGGGACAGACCAAGAGACCCAGTACTTC. It is translated as CATQGTDQETQYF.

V and J are TRBV20-1 and TRBJ2-3; 8 bases agree with TRBD2. V was clipped by 6 bases and J by 2 bases; unmatched bases: 13. Germline V gene lookup returns CDR1 DFQATT and CDR2 SNEGSKA (reference sequence). CDR3 length equals 16 residues. In DNA, the CDR3 is TGCAGTGCCACCTCCAGGGGACTAGGTTACACAGATACGCAGTATTTT. Residues: CSATSRGLGYTDTQYF.

DNA for the CDR3: TGTGCCAGCAGACCGGGACAGGGGTTCACTGAAGCTTTCTTT. Encoded protein: CASRPGQGFTEAFF. The genes are TRBV12-3 or TRBV12-4 and TRBJ1-1, with 10 bases fitting TRBD1. This CDR3 has 14 amino acids. The V gene end was trimmed by 6 bases and the J gene end by 4 bases; junction bases not matched to a gene: 5.

With respect to this clonotype: Since a much larger clone is just one base distant, this may be a read error. V and J are TRBV20-1 and TRBJ2-3; D perhaps matches TRBD2 (6 bases). Per germline, CDR1 DFQATT and CDR2 SNEGSKA (reference sequence). Trimming took 4 bases from V and 5 from J, leaving 16 bases between them. The CDR3 has 14 amino acids. CDR3 sequence: CSAIGGAAIDTQYF. Here the CDR3 DNA reads TGCAGTGCTATTGGCGGGGCGGCCATAGATACGCAGTATTTT.

A few counts support this clonotype. This sequence joins TRBV6-5 and TRBJ2-7; weak D call: TRBD1 (5 bases). V was clipped by 3 bases and J by 1 base, with 13 bases between them. This CDR3 region has 15 residues. Per germline, CDR1 MNHEY and CDR2 SVGAGI. The CDR3 is CASSYVAGWSYEQYF. DNA for the CDR3: TGTGCCAGCAGTTATGTGGCAGGGTGGTCCTACGAGCAGTACTTC.

This clonotype was detected only a few times. This chain uses TRBV12-3 or TRBV12-4 with TRBJ1-1; D is unresolved. There are 15 residues in the CDR3. V was pared by 4 bases and J by 1 base, with 13 bases between. The CDR3 DNA sequence: TGTGCCAGCAGTTCGACGCGAACACGGAACACTGAAGCTTTCTTT. This translates into CASSSTRTRNTEAFF.

The chain is built from TRBV6-1 and TRBJ2-7, with 11 bases aligning to TRBD1. The CDR3 length is 16 residues. V was pared by 0 bases and J by 6 bases, with 7 bases of the junction left unmatched. The germline CDR1 and CDR2 sequences are MNHNS and SASEGT. The CDR3 region is CASSEAFWGTGGEQYF. The CDR3 DNA is TGTGCCAGCAGTGAAGCTTTTTGGGGGACAGGGGGCGAGCAGTACTTC.

This clonotype was observed many times. This chain connects TRBV20-1 to TRBJ2-1; 15 bases are shared with TRBD2. Germline values: CDR1 DFQATT, CDR2 SNEGSKA (reference sequence). The CDR3 has 16 amino acids. Trimming at V came to 0 bases and at J to 7 bases, leaving 4 bases not matched to a gene. The CDR3: CSARDSGTSGGNEQFF. CDR3 DNA sequence: TGCAGTGCTAGAGATTCTGGGACTAGCGGGGGGAATGAGCAGTTCTTC.

The J gene is TRBJ2-7, the V gene TRBV20-1, with D tentatively TRBD2 (5 bases). CDR3 length: 15 amino acids. Trimming removed 5 bases from V and 2 bases from J, with 19 bases in between. Germline assignment: CDR1 DFQATT and CDR2 SNEGSKA (reference sequence). The CDR3 nucleotides are TGCAGTGCTCCTCCGTCGAGGGCTGATCCCTACGAGCAGTACTTC. Encoded protein: CSAPPSRADPYEQYF.

This clonotype was recorded at least ten times. The genes are TRBV12-3 or TRBV12-4 and TRBJ2-3; D uncertain. Trimming shortened V by 6 bases and J by 10 bases, and 8 bases separated the two germline ends. The CDR3 runs 10 residues. The CDR3 is CASSLFAQYF. The CDR3, as DNA: TGTGCCAGCAGCTTGTTCGCGCAGTATTTT.

This clonotype was counted a few times. This chain joins TRBV5-1 and TRBJ2-2; 7 bases align to TRBD1. The CDR3 consists of 15 residues. Germline V gene data show CDR1 as SGHRS and CDR2 as YFSETQ. V was clipped by 0 bases and J by 3 bases; unmatched bases: 2. The CDR3 DNA reads as TGCGCCAGCAGCTTGGCGCAGGGGGACACCGGGGAGCTGTTTTTT. Translation: CASSLAQGDTGELFF.

V usage is TRBV12-3 or TRBV12-4 and J usage is TRBJ2-3, with D possibly matching TRBD2 (6 bases). Trimming left V 2 bases short and J 3 bases short, with 9 bases between. The CDR3 covers 14 residues. CDR3 region: CASSLFGGTDTQYF. Here the CDR3 DNA reads TGTGCCAGCAGTTTATTCGGGGGAACAGATACGCAGTATTTT.

This clonotype was picked up many times. The chain links TRBV11-2 to TRBJ2-7; the D is unclear. This CDR3 has 14 amino acids. V was clipped by 5 bases and J by 3 bases, with 14 bases between them. Per germline, CDR1 SGHAT and CDR2 FQNNGV. As DNA, the CDR3 is TGTGCCAGCAGCCCCCTCCGGAACTACTACGAGCAGTACTTC. This encodes CASSPLRNYYEQYF. Looking up the rest from reference TRBV11-2 and TRBJ2-7 gives the full variable domain: EAGVAQSPRYKIIEKRQSVAFWCNPISGHATLYWYQQILGQGPKLLIQFQNNGVVDDSQLPKDRFSAERLKGVDSTLKIQPAKLEDSAVYLCASSPLRNYYEQYFGPGTRLTVT.

This clonotype has ten or more counts. The chain employs TRBV12-3 or TRBV12-4 and TRBJ1-4; D uncertain. CDR3 length equals 15 residues. The germline V and J ends were trimmed by 5 bases and 7 bases, with 17 bases remaining between them. The CDR3 DNA reads TGTGCCAGCAGTCGAGAAGATCAGGCTATTGAAAAACTGTTTTTT. It translates to CASSREDQAIEKLFF.

This clonotype was detected many times. V is TRBV20-1 and J is TRBJ2-5; 9 bases are shared with TRBD2. Looked up from germline, CDR1 is DFQATT and CDR2 is SNEGSKA (reference sequence). J lost 1 base, V lost 6 bases, and 9 bases had no gene match. The CDR3 runs 15 residues. The CDR3 sequence is CSAAGTSSSQETQYF. The CDR3 DNA reads TGCAGTGCCGCCGGGACTAGCTCTTCCCAAGAGACCCAGTACTTC.